This T cell receptor (beta chain) came from a study of control samples from healthy donors and cancer patients. The method was immunoSEQ multiplex PCR; TCRdb's version includes in-frame clones alone and lacks a portion of them. Of 95,000 to 100,000 clones in the sample, approximately 78% were seen once. The CDR3 loop spans 15 amino acids. Germline V CDR1 and CDR2: SGHRS, YFSETQ. V was cut by 4 bases and J by 2 bases, with 15 bases left in between. Material: blood. This receptor was taken from a man aged 55 to 70 in good health. This rearrangement joins TRBV5-1 to TRBJ2-5; no clear D gene. The CDR3 coding sequence is TGCGCCAGCAGCCCCGGTCCCGGCAGTCAAGAGACCCAGTACTTC. It is translated as CASSPGPGSQETQYF. The full variable domain, in which reference TRBV5-1 and TRBJ2-5 provide the parts outside the CDR3, is KAGVTQTPRYLIKTRGQQVTLSCSPISGHRSVSWYQQTPGQGLQFLFEYFSETQRNKGNFPGRFSGRQFSNSRSEMNVSTLELGDSALYLCASSPGPGSQETQYFGPGTRLLVL.